Reported below is one T cell receptor beta chain. Its target is unknown. This sample stems from a study of post-analysis software for immune sequencing data. On the study more broadly: Courses of disease covered relapsing-remitting, secondary progressive and progressive-relapsing multiple sclerosis.

Trimming cost V 2 bases and J 2 bases, with 12 bases left between them. The germline V gene encodes CDR1 MNHNS and CDR2 SASEGT. The CDR3 totals 15 residues. Every TCR beta cDNA library bore unique molecular identifiers. TCRdb reprocessed the PCR reads via MiXCR and lists one record per CDR3 protein. The sample yields 650,000 to 850,000 distinct CDR3 sequences, roughly 46% seen once. Study conclusions and caveats: Controls had lower frequencies than patients of five or six TRBV segments, which included TRBV5-6, TRBV5-1 and TRBV20-1.

This TCR was recovered from a girl aged 10 to 17 with multiple sclerosis. The V gene is TRBV6-1, the J gene TRBJ2-5; a possible D gene is TRBD2 (6 bases). The sequenced sample consisted of blood. The DNA of the CDR3 is TGTGCCAGCAGTGAATTTGGCGGGATACAAGAGACCCAGTACTTC. Translated: CASSEFGGIQETQYF.